One T cell receptor (beta chain) is described in this entry. Its antigen is unidentified. TCR beta VDJ and CDR3 profiles were obtained from a genomic DNA template. TCRdb ran MiXCR on the reads and lists one entry per CDR3 protein. Altogether approximately 170,000 distinct CDR3 sequences are present, around half being singletons, with the ten largest covering roughly 3.2%. The data stem from a study of CD8+CD57+ T cells in acquired aplastic anemia. Only patients with CD8+CD57+ cell expansion on flow cytometry were chosen for sequencing. Study-level findings and limits: Between the patient and control groups, CD8+ Simpson's diversity did not differ significantly. Some 31 shared CD8+ CDR3s appeared highly expressed within patients' immunodominant clones.

The length of the CDR3 is 16 residues. Trimming took 4 bases from V and 5 from J; bases not matched to a gene: 9. Germline assignment: CDR1 SNHLY and CDR2 FYNNEI. The TCR originated in a human donor with aplastic anemia. The genes are TRBV2 and TRBJ2-1; 9 bases match TRBD1. The sequencing sample was made of sorted CD4+, CD8+, or CD8+CD57+ T cells (not recorded which) from PBMCs. As DNA, the CDR3 is TGTGCCAGCAGTGGGGACAGGGTAGGGGATAACAATGAGCAGTTCTTC. Protein: CASSGDRVGDNNEQFF.